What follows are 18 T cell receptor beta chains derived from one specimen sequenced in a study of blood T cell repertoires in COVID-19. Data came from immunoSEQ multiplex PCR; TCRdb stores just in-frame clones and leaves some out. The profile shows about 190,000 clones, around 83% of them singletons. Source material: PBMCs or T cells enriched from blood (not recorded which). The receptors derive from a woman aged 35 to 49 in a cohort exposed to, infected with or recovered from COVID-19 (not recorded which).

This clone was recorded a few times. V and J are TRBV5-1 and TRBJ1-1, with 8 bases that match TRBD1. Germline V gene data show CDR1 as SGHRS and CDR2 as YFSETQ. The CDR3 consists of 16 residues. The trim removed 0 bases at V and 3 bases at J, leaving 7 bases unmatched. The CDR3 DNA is TGCGCCAGCAGCTTGGGGGGCAGGGGGCTCGACACTGAAGCTTTCTTT. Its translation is CASSLGGRGLDTEAFF.

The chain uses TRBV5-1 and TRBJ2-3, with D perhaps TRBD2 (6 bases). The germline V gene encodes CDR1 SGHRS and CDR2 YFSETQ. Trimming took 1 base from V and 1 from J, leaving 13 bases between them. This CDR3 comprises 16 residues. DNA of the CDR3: TGCGCCAGCAGCTTGACTTGGGAGGCTGGCACAGATACGCAGTATTTT. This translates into CASSLTWEAGTDTQYF.

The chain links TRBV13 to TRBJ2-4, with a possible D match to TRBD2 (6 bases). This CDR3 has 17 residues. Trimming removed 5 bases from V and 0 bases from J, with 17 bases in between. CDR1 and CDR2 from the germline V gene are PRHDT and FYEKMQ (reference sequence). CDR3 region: CASSPRLVLIAKNIQYF. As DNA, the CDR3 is TGTGCCAGCAGCCCCAGACTAGTACTAATAGCCAAAAACATTCAGTACTTC.

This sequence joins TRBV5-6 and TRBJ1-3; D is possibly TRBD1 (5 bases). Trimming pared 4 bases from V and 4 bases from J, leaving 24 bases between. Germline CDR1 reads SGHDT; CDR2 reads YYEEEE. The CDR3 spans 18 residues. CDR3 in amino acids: CASSPGTPTLLSGNTIYF. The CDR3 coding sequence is TGTGCCAGCAGCCCCGGGACTCCGACCCTACTGTCCGGAAACACCATATATTTT.

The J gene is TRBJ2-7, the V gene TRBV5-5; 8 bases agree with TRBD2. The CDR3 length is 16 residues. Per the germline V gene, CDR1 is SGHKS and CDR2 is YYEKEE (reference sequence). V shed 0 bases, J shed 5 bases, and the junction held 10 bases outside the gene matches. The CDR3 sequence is CASSLEFLAGFDEQYF. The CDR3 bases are TGTGCCAGCAGCTTGGAATTCCTAGCGGGTTTCGACGAGCAGTACTTC.

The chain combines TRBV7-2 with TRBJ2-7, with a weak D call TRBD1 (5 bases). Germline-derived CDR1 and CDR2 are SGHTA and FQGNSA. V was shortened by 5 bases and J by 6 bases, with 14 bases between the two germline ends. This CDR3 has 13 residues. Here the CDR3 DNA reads TGTGCCAGCAGCGGGATTTTAGGGGCCGAGCAGTACTTC. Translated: CASSGILGAEQYF.

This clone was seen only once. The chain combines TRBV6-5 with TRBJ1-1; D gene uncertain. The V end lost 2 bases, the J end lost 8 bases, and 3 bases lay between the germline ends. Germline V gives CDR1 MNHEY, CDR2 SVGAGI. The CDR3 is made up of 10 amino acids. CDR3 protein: CASSYPEAFF. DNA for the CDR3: TGTGCCAGCAGTTACCCGGAAGCTTTCTTT.

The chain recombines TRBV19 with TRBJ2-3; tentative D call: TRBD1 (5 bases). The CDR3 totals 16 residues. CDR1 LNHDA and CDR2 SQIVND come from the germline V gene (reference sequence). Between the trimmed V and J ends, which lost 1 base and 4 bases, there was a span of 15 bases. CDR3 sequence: CASSIGQGGPADTQYF. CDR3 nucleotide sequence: TGTGCCAGTAGTATAGGTCAGGGCGGCCCTGCAGATACGCAGTATTTT.

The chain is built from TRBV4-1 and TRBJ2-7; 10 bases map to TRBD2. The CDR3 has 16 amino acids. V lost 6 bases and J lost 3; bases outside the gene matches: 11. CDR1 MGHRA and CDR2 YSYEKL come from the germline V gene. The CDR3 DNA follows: TGCGCCAGCAGTCGTAGCGTAGCGGGGGGAAACTACGAGCAGTACTTC. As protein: CASSRSVAGGNYEQYF.

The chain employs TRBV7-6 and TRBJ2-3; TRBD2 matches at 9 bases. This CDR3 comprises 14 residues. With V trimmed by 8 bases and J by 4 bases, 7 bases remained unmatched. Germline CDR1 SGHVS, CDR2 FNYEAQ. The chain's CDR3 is CASARRGGPDTQYF. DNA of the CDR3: TGTGCCAGCGCGAGGCGGGGGGGCCCAGATACGCAGTATTTT.

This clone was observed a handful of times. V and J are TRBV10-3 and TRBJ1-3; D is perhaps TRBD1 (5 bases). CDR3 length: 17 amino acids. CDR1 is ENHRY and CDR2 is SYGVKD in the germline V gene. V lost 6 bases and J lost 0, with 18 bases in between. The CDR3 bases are TGTGCCATCAGATTAATAAACAGGTTGCTCTCTGGAAACACCATATATTTT. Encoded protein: CAIRLINRLLSGNTIYF.

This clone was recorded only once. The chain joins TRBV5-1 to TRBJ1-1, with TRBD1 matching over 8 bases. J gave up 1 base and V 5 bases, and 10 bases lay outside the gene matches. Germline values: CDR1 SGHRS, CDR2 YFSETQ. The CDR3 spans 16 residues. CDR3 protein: CASSFTTGGTNTEAFF. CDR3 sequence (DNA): TGCGCCAGCAGTTTTACTACAGGGGGAACGAACACTGAAGCTTTCTTT.

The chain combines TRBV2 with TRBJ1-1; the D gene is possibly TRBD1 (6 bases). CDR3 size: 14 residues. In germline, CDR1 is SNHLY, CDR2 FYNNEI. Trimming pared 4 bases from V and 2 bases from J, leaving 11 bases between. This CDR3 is CASSGGQTNTEAFF. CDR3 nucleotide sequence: TGTGCCAGCAGTGGCGGACAGACTAACACTGAAGCTTTCTTT. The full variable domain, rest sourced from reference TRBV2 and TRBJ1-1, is EPEVTQTPSHQVTQMGQEVILRCVPISNHLYFYWYRQILGQKVEFLVSFYNNEISEKSEIFDDQFSVERPDGSNFTLKIRSTKLEDSAMYFCASSGGQTNTEAFFGQGTRLTVV.

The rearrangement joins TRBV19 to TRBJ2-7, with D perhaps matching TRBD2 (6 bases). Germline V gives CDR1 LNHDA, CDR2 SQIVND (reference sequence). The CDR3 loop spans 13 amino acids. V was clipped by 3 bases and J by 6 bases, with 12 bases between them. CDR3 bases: TGTGCCAGTAGTATTGGGCGGGACCGCGAGCAGTACTTC. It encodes CASSIGRDREQYF. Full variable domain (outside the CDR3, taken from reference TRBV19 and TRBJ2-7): DGGITQSPKYLFRKEGQNVTLSCEQNLNHDAMYWYRQDPGQGLRLIYYSQIVNDFQKGDIAEGYSVSREKKESFPLTVTSAQKNPTAFYLCASSIGRDREQYFGPGTRLTVT.

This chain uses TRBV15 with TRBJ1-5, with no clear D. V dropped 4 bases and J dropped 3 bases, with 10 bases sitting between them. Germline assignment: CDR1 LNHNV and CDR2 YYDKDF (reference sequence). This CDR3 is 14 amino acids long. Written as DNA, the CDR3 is TGTGCCACCAGCACGCGAACGGTCAATCAGCCCCAGCATTTT. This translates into CATSTRTVNQPQHF.

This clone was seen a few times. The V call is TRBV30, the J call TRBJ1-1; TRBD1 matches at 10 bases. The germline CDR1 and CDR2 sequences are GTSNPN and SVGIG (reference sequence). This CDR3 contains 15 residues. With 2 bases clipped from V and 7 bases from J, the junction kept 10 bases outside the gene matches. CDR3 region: CAWSPHGTGDYEAFF. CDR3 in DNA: TGTGCCTGGAGTCCCCACGGGACAGGGGATTATGAAGCTTTCTTT. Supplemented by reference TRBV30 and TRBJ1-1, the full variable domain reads SQTIHQWPATLVQPVGSPLSLECTVEGTSNPNLYWYRQAAGRGLQLLFYSVGIGQISSEVPQNLSASRPQDRQFILSSKKLLLSDSGFYLCAWSPHGTGDYEAFFGQGTRLTVV.

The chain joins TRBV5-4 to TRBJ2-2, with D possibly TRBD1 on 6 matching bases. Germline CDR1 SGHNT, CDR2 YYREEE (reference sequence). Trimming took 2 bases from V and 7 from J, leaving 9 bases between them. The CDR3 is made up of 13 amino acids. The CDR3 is CASSFSGVGELFF. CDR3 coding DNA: TGTGCCAGCAGCTTCTCAGGGGTCGGGGAGCTGTTTTTT.

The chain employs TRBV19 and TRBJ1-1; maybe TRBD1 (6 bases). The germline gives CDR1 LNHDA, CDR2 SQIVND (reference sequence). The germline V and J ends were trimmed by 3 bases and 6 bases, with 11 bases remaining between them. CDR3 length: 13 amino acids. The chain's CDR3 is CASSIQGLAEAFF. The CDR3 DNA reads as TGTGCCAGTAGTATTCAGGGGTTGGCTGAAGCTTTCTTT.